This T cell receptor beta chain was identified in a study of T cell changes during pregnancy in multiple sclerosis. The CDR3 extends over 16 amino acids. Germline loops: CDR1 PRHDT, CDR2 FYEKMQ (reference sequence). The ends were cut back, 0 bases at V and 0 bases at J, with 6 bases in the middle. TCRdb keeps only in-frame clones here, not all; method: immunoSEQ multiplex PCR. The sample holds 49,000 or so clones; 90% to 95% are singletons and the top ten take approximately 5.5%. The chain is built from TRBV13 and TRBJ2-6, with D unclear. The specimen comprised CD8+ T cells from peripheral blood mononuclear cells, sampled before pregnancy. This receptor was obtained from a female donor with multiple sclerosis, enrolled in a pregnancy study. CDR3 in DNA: TGTGCCAGCAGCTTAGGTTCAGGCTCTGGGGCCAACGTCCTGACTTTC. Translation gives CASSLGSGSGANVLTF.